This T cell receptor (beta chain) was captured by sequencing in a study of regulatory T cells in long-lasting Graves disease. Germline V gives CDR1 SEHNR, CDR2 FQNEAQ (reference sequence). The germline V and J ends were trimmed by 7 bases and 4 bases, with 19 bases remaining between them. The CDR3 has 15 amino acids. Building the TCR beta libraries relied on iRepertoire HTBI primers, and CDR3 regions underwent Arm-PCR. Each CDR3 protein is one row after TCRdb ran MiXCR on the multiplex PCR reads. The sample includes about 620,000 distinct CDR3 sequences, approximately 15% of them seen just once. Sample time point: newly diagnosed GD, antithyroid drugs for less than 3 months. Scientists built the TCR library using RNA that was extracted from PBMCs. These same records also appear under a second study, on T cells in Graves' hyperthyroidism and ophthalmopathy. That study adds: Used for diagnoses were clinical symptoms, serum thyroxine and TRAb, thyroid ultrasound and orbital computed tomography. Initially, a first-round RT-PCR of the TCR CDR3 employed the HTBI primer set.

This chain links TRBV7-9 with TRBJ2-5; D possibly corresponds to TRBD2 (7 bases). The receptor's source is a woman in her 30s with Graves disease. Sequences were derived from peripheral blood mononuclear cells (PBMCs), sampled at new diagnosis, from a patient treated with antithyroid drugs. CDR3 coding DNA: TGTGCCAGCACCACTCCACAGGGCGGGGGAGAGACCCAGTACTTC. This codes for CASTTPQGGGETQYF.